These 20 T cell receptor beta chains share one sample of origin, sequenced in a study of CD8 T cells in ankylosing spondylitis. TCRdb reanalysed the 5' RACE reads using MiXCR and keeps one entry per CDR3 protein. The repertoire holds 240,000 or so distinct CDR3 sequences, about 11% seen once, with around 6.5% in the top ten. Sequencing was performed on blood, either unsorted or a sorted T cell fraction (not recorded which). These receptors originate from a male donor with ankylosing spondylitis or in good health (not recorded which).

The chain carries TRBV28 and TRBJ1-1, with D perhaps TRBD1 (5 bases). CDR1 and CDR2 from the germline V gene are MDHEN and SYDVKM. The CDR3 runs to 14 residues. The germline V and J ends were trimmed by 4 bases and 1 base, with 10 bases remaining between them. The DNA of the CDR3 is TGTGCCAGCAGTTGGGGACGGCCGAACACTGAAGCTTTCTTT. It specifies CASSWGRPNTEAFF.

This clonotype appeared many times. The chain recombines TRBV2 with TRBJ2-7, with 8 bases matching TRBD2. Germline V CDR1 and CDR2: SNHLY, FYNNEI. V lost 8 bases to trimming and J lost 4 bases; unmatched junction nucleotides: 1. This CDR3 is built from 11 residues. The CDR3 coding sequence is TGTGCCAGCGGGACTAGATACGAGCAGTACTTC. Protein sequence: CASGTRYEQYF.

The chain has TRBV5-4 and TRBJ2-5, with no clear D. Germline CDR1 reads SGHNT; CDR2 reads YYREEE (reference sequence). Deletions cut 0 bases from V and 6 bases from J, with 12 bases between. The CDR3 loop spans 14 amino acids. CDR3 in DNA: TGTGCCAGCAGCTTGGACTACCAAGCGAAGACCCAGTACTTC. It yields the protein CASSLDYQAKTQYF.

This clonotype was seen many times. The chain employs TRBV29-1 and TRBJ2-1, with TRBD2 matching 14 bases. This CDR3 is 18 amino acids long. With 4 bases clipped from V and 7 bases from J, the junction kept 15 bases outside the gene matches. Germline V gene lookup returns CDR1 SQVTM and CDR2 ANQGSEA. This chain's CDR3 is CSVAGLAGGRGLGNEQFF. As DNA, the CDR3 is TGCAGCGTTGCAGGACTAGCGGGGGGCCGCGGACTTGGGAATGAGCAGTTCTTC.

There are a few counts of this clonotype. This chain uses TRBV20-1 with TRBJ2-7; D may be TRBD2 (5 bases). CDR1 DFQATT and CDR2 SNEGSKA come from the germline V gene (reference sequence). V lost 3 bases, J lost 2 bases, and 5 bases lay in between. This CDR3 region has 11 residues. DNA for the CDR3: TGCAGTGCTAGCGGGGCCTACGAGCAGTACTTC. As protein: CSASGAYEQYF.

Of note for this clonotype: A much larger clone is a single base away; this may be a read error. The chain joins TRBV5-1 to TRBJ2-2; no definite D call. Germline assignment: CDR1 SGHRS and CDR2 YFSETQ. V was pared by 2 bases and J by 3 bases, with 8 bases between. This CDR3 has 14 residues. CDR3 DNA sequence: TGCGCCAGCAGCTTCATCGTAGACACCGGGGAGCTGTTTTTT. Translation gives CASSFIVDTGELFF.

This clonotype came up a few times. The chain couples TRBV11-2 to TRBJ2-7; D uncertain. The germline CDR1 and CDR2 sequences are SGHAT and FQNNGV. The CDR3 length is 13 residues. V was shortened by 1 base and J by 2 bases, with 6 bases between the two germline ends. In nucleotides, the CDR3 is TGTGCCAGCAGCTTAGTAGAAGCCTACGAGCAGTACTTC. It encodes CASSLVEAYEQYF. The variable domain in full, with the rest retrieved from reference TRBV11-2 and TRBJ2-7, is EAGVAQSPRYKIIEKRQSVAFWCNPISGHATLYWYQQILGQGPKLLIQFQNNGVVDDSQLPKDRFSAERLKGVDSTLKIQPAKLEDSAVYLCASSLVEAYEQYFGPGTRLTVT.

This clonotype was counted a few times. The J gene is TRBJ1-1, the V gene TRBV11-2, with 10 bases aligning to TRBD1. The germline CDR1 and CDR2 sequences are SGHAT and FQNNGV. V lost 3 bases to trimming and J lost 3 bases; unmatched junction nucleotides: 10. The CDR3 contains 17 residues. The CDR3 sequence is CASSLTGGRMKDTEAFF. The CDR3 DNA reads TGTGCCAGCAGCTTGACAGGGGGCAGGATGAAGGACACTGAAGCTTTCTTT.

This clonotype was counted at least ten times. The V gene is TRBV6-1, the J gene TRBJ2-2; maybe TRBD2 (6 bases). The germline V and J ends were trimmed by 6 bases and 8 bases, with 16 bases remaining between them. The CDR3 has 14 residues. CDR1 and CDR2 (germline): MNHNS, SASEGT. DNA of the CDR3: TGTGCCAGCAGGCCCCCCGGGGGTACAGGGGAGCTGTTTTTT. It translates to CASRPPGGTGELFF.

This clonotype has a count of ten or more. The genes are TRBV5-1 and TRBJ2-1; D gene uncertain. Deletions cut 4 bases from V and 9 bases from J, with 11 bases between. The length of the CDR3 is 12 residues. Germline CDR1 is SGHRS and CDR2 is YFSETQ. The chain's CDR3 is CASSKIDGEQFF. CDR3 sequence (DNA): TGCGCCAGCAGCAAAATAGACGGTGAGCAGTTCTTC. Full variable domain (rest looked up from reference TRBV5-1 and TRBJ2-1): KAGVTQTPRYLIKTRGQQVTLSCSPISGHRSVSWYQQTPGQGLQFLFEYFSETQRNKGNFPGRFSGRQFSNSRSEMNVSTLELGDSALYLCASSKIDGEQFFGPGTRLTVL.

This clonotype was seen repeatedly, ten times or more. This sequence joins TRBV3-1 and TRBJ1-5; D remains ambiguous. Trimming cost V 0 bases and J 3 bases, with 12 bases left between them. The CDR3 has 16 amino acids. CDR1 LGHDT and CDR2 YNNKEL come from the germline V gene (reference sequence). The CDR3 loop is CASSQDSPTSNQPQHF. CDR3 bases: TGTGCCAGCAGCCAAGATTCGCCCACCTCCAATCAGCCCCAGCATTTT.

This clonotype was detected many times. The V gene is TRBV24-1, the J gene TRBJ2-3, with D possibly TRBD1 on 7 matching bases. V shed 4 bases and J shed 4 bases, with 8 bases lying between them. CDR3 length: 13 residues. CDR1 and CDR2 from the germline V gene are KGHDR and SFDVKD. CDR3 protein: CATSDRGADTQYF. CDR3 coding DNA: TGTGCCACCAGTGACAGGGGGGCAGATACGCAGTATTTT.

At least ten counts were recorded for this clonotype. V usage is TRBV20-1 and J usage is TRBJ1-5, with D possibly TRBD1 on 5 matching bases. Trimming left V 1 base short and J 11 bases short, with 15 bases between. The CDR3 has 13 residues. Germline assignment: CDR1 DFQATT and CDR2 SNEGSKA (reference sequence). The CDR3 reads CSARAGAGGAQHF. CDR3 DNA sequence: TGCAGTGCTAGAGCCGGCGCCGGGGGGGCCCAGCATTTT.

The chain combines TRBV12-3 or TRBV12-4 with TRBJ2-5; D gene uncertain. This CDR3 spans 14 amino acids. Deletions cut 7 bases from V and 2 bases from J, with 14 bases between. The CDR3 loop is CASNLGLTQETQYF. CDR3 DNA: TGTGCCAGCAACCTTGGGCTGACTCAAGAGACCCAGTACTTC.

This clonotype was recorded at least ten times. This chain uses TRBV20-1 with TRBJ1-1, with D possibly being TRBD1 (6 bases). Germline V CDR1 and CDR2: DFQATT, SNEGSKA (reference sequence). V was shortened by 6 bases and J by 3 bases, with 11 bases between the two germline ends. The CDR3 has 12 amino acids. The CDR3 nucleotides are TGCAGTGCGTTTTACAGGGACACTGAAGCTTTCTTT. It codes for CSAFYRDTEAFF.

This clonotype was picked up many times. The chain joins TRBV27 to TRBJ1-5, with 7 bases identical to TRBD1. Germline V gene lookup returns CDR1 MNHEY and CDR2 SMNVEV (reference sequence). With V trimmed by 5 bases and J by 0 bases, 7 bases remained unmatched. CDR3 length: 16 residues. The CDR3 bases are TGTGCCAGCAGTCCCACGACAGGGTTTAGCAATCAGCCCCAGCATTTT. It translates to CASSPTTGFSNQPQHF.

This clonotype was counted ten times or more. The chain couples TRBV12-3 or TRBV12-4 to TRBJ2-1, with 13 bases fitting TRBD2. CDR3 length equals 15 residues. The V segment lost 6 bases and the J segment 8 bases; nucleotides outside the gene matches: 7. The DNA of the CDR3 is TGTGCCAGCAGCTTACTAGCGGGGGGGCCCGATGAGCAGTTCTTC. This translates into CASSLLAGGPDEQFF.

This clonotype was counted between two and nine times. This rearrangement joins TRBV4-1 to TRBJ2-2, with TRBD2 matching 10 bases. CDR3 length: 16 residues. Per germline, CDR1 MGHRA and CDR2 YSYEKL. Trimming took 3 bases from V and 2 from J; bases not matched to a gene: 3. Here the CDR3 reads CASSHRTSGNTGELFF. The CDR3 DNA reads TGCGCCAGCAGCCATAGGACTAGCGGCAACACCGGGGAGCTGTTTTTT.

This clonotype was seen repeatedly, ten times or more. The chain uses TRBV7-3 and TRBJ2-3; D is possibly TRBD2 (6 bases). With 5 bases removed from V and 0 bases from J, the gap between germline ends came to 12 bases. CDR1 is SGHTA and CDR2 is FQGTGA in the germline V gene. This CDR3 is built from 15 residues. The DNA for the CDR3 is TGTGCCAGCAGCCCCCAGGGAGGAAGCACAGATACGCAGTATTTT. Its protein is CASSPQGGSTDTQYF.

In this sample, this clonotype turned up many times. V and J are TRBV5-1 and TRBJ2-7; a weak D match, TRBD1 (7 bases). V gave up 3 bases and J gave up 7 bases, with 20 bases separating them. The CDR3 has 15 amino acids. Germline lookup yields CDR1 SGHRS and CDR2 YFSETQ. In DNA form, the CDR3 reads TGCGCCAGCAGCTGGGGGGACAGCGACCGTGAGGAGCAGTACTTC. Protein product: CASSWGDSDREEQYF. Looking up the rest from reference TRBV5-1 and TRBJ2-7 gives the full variable domain: KAGVTQTPRYLIKTRGQQVTLSCSPISGHRSVSWYQQTPGQGLQFLFEYFSETQRNKGNFPGRFSGRQFSNSRSEMNVSTLELGDSALYLCASSWGDSDREEQYFGPGTRLTVT.